These 9 T cell receptor beta chains were all obtained from the same sample, sequenced in a study of response to subunit inactivated influenza vaccine. One entry per CDR3 protein results from TCRdb running MiXCR on the RT-PCR reads. The profile covers hundreds of thousands of distinct CDR3 sequences, with about 10% appearing a single time and about 10% taken by the ten largest. The data were also submitted as part of a second study, on T cells expressing NK-cell markers. That publication notes: As the method of synthesis, 5'RACE template switching with UMIs yielded TCR beta cDNA.

The sample was PBMCs from blood, taken on the day of vaccination. Every receptor here comes from a man in his forties or fifties who received an inactivated influenza vaccine.

The chain carries TRBV29-1 and TRBJ2-3; 9 bases match TRBD1. Germline assignment: CDR1 SQVTM and CDR2 ANQGSEA. The J segment lost 6 bases and the V segment lost 6 bases, leaving 7 bases of the junction unmatched. The CDR3 totals 13 residues. The DNA for the CDR3 is TGCAGCGTATTACAGGGGGCAGGTGATACGCAGTATTTT. It translates to CSVLQGAGDTQYF.

The V call is TRBV10-3, the J call TRBJ2-7, with D possibly matching TRBD1 (6 bases). The CDR3 length is 14 residues. V was pared by 4 bases and J by 3 bases, with 13 bases between. Germline assignment: CDR1 ENHRY and CDR2 SYGVKD. The CDR3 here is CAISVGQSSYEQYF. The DNA of the CDR3 is TGTGCCATCAGTGTCGGACAGAGCAGCTACGAGCAGTACTTC.

This clonotype came up a few times. The gene calls are TRBV7-8 and TRBJ2-1, with 11 bases lining up with TRBD2. Trimming took 5 bases from V and 7 from J; bases not matched to a gene: 10. CDR3 length equals 16 residues. In germline, CDR1 is SGHVS, CDR2 FQNEAQ. CDR3 DNA sequence: TGTGCCAGCAGCCCCCGAGGGGCTAGCGGGAGGAATGAGCAGTTCTTC. This encodes CASSPRGASGRNEQFF.

Written as DNA, the CDR3 is TGCGCCAGCAGCCGTCAGGACAGGGGAGCCACCGGGGAGCTGTTTTTT. Amino acid sequence: CASSRQDRGATGELFF. The chain has TRBV5-1 and TRBJ2-2; 9 bases are shared with TRBD1. Germline-derived CDR1 and CDR2 are SGHRS and YFSETQ. J lost 4 bases, V lost 4 bases, and 8 bases had no gene match. This CDR3 is built from 16 residues.

In its sample, this clonotype was seen a few times. The chain uses TRBV15 and TRBJ2-6; no firm D call. The CDR3 is 16 amino acids. Germline values: CDR1 LNHNV, CDR2 YYDKDF (reference sequence). V lost 1 base and J lost 0, with 7 bases in between. The CDR3 protein is CATSRARYSGANVLTF. The CDR3 DNA follows: TGTGCCACCAGCAGAGCTCGCTACTCTGGGGCCAACGTCCTGACTTTC.

The J gene is TRBJ1-2, the V gene TRBV2; 9 nucleotides line up with TRBD1. Germline CDR1 SNHLY, CDR2 FYNNEI. This CDR3 has 12 residues. The ends lost 6 bases at V and 7 bases at J; junction bases unmatched: 3. The CDR3 region is CASSGTGTGYTF. In nucleotides, the CDR3 is TGTGCCAGCAGCGGGACAGGGACTGGCTACACCTTC. Together with reference TRBV2 and TRBJ1-2, the CDR3 gives the full variable domain: EPEVTQTPSHQVTQMGQEVILRCVPISNHLYFYWYRQILGQKVEFLVSFYNNEISEKSEIFDDQFSVERPDGSNFTLKIRSTKLEDSAMYFCASSGTGTGYTFGSGTRLTVV.

The chain employs TRBV4-1 and TRBJ1-5; D unresolved. Germline CDR1 MGHRA, CDR2 YSYEKL. CDR3 length equals 13 residues. Trimming took off 3 bases at V and 4 bases at J, with 7 bases between the two ends. As DNA, the CDR3 is TGCGCCAGCAGCCAGACGGTAAATCAGCCCCAGCATTTT. It is translated as CASSQTVNQPQHF.

The CDR3 region has the DNA TGTGCCAGCAGCGTAGTTTCCAATAGCAATGAGCAGTTCTTC. Amino acids: CASSVVSNSNEQFF. The V call is TRBV9, the J call TRBJ2-1; the D is unclear. Per the germline V gene, CDR1 is SGDLS and CDR2 is YYNGEE. Trimming pared 0 bases from V and 6 bases from J, leaving 10 bases between. The CDR3 is made up of 14 amino acids.

The V gene is TRBV20-1, the J gene TRBJ2-2, with TRBD2 as a possible D gene (6 bases). The germline V gene has CDR1 DFQATT and CDR2 SNEGSKA (reference sequence). V was clipped by 4 bases and J by 5 bases, with 17 bases between them. This CDR3 has 15 amino acids. CDR3 residues: CSAMFRGGGTGELFF. The CDR3 coding sequence is TGCAGTGCTATGTTCCGGGGTGGGGGGACCGGGGAGCTGTTTTTT.